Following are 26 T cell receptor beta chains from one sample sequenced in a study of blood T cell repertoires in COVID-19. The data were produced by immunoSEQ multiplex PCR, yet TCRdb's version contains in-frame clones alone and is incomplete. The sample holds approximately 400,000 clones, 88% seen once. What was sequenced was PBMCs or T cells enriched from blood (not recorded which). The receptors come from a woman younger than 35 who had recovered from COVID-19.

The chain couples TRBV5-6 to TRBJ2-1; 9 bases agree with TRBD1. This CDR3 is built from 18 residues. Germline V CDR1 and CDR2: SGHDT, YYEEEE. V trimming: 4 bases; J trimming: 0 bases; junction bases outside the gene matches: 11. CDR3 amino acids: CASSTPLPTGGSYNEQFF. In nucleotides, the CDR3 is TGTGCCAGCAGCACGCCTCTCCCGACAGGGGGCTCCTACAATGAGCAGTTCTTC.

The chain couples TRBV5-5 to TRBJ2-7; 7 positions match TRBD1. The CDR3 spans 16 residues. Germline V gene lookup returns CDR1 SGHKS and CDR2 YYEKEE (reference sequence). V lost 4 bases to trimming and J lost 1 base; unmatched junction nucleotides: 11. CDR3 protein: CASSLTHRDSSYEQYF. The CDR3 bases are TGTGCCAGCAGCCTAACACACAGGGACAGTTCCTACGAGCAGTACTTC.

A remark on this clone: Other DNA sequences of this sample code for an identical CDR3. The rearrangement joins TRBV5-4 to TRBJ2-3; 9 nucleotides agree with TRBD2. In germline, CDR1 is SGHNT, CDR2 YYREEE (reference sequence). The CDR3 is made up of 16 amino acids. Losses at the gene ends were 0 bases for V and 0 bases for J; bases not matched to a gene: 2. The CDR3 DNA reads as TGTGCCAGCAGCTTGGGGCTAGCGGGAAGCACAGATACGCAGTATTTT. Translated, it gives CASSLGLAGSTDTQYF.

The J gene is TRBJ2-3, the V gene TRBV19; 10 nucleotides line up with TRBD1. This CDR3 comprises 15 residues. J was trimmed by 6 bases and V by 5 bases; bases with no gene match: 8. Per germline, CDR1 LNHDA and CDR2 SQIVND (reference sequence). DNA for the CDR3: TGTGCCAGTAGTTTGGGGACAGGGGCTAGTGATACGCAGTATTTT. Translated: CASSLGTGASDTQYF.

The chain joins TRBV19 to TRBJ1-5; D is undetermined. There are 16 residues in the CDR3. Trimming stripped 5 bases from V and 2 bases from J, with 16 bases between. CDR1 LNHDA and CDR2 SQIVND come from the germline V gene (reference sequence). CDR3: CASSWAGSEGNQPQHF. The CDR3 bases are TGTGCCAGTAGTTGGGCGGGGTCGGAAGGCAATCAGCCCCAGCATTTT.

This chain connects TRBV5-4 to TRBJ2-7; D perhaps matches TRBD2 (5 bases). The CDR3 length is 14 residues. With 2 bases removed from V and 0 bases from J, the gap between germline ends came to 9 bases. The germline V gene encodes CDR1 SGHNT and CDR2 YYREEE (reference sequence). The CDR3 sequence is CASSFRGNSYEQYF. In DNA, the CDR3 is TGTGCCAGCAGCTTTCGGGGAAACTCCTACGAGCAGTACTTC.

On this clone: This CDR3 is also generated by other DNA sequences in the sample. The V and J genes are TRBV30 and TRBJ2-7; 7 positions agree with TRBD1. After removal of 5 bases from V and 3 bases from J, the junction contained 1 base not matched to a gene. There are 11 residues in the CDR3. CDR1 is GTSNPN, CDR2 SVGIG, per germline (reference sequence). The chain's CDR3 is CAWRTGYEQYF. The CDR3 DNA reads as TGTGCCTGGCGGACAGGCTACGAGCAGTACTTC. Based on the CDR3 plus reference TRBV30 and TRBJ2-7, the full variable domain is SQTIHQWPATLVQPVGSPLSLECTVEGTSNPNLYWYRQAAGRGLQLLFYSVGIGQISSEVPQNLSASRPQDRQFILSSKKLLLSDSGFYLCAWRTGYEQYFGPGTRLTVT.

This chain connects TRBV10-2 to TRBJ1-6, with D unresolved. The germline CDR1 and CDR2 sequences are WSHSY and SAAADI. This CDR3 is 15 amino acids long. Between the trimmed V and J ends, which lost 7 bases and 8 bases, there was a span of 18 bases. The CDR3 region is CASKRAGEGYSPLHF. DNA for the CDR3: TGCGCCAGCAAACGAGCCGGCGAGGGCTATTCACCCCTCCACTTT.

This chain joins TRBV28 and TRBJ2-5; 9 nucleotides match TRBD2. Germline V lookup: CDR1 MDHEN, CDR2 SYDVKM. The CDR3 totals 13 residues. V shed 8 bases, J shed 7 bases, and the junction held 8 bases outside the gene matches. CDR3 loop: CASARGGRGTQYF. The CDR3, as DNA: TGTGCCAGCGCGCGGGGGGGCCGCGGGACCCAGTACTTC.

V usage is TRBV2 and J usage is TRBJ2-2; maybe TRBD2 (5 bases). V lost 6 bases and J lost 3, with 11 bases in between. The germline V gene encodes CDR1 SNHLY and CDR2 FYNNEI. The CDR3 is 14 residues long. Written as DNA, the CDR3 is TGTGCCAGCAGGACGGACTCAGACACCGGGGAGCTGTTTTTT. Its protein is CASRTDSDTGELFF.

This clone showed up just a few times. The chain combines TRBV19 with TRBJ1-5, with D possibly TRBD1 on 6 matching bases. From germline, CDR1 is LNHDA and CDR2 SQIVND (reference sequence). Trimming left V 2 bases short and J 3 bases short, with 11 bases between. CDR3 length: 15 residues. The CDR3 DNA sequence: TGTGCCAGTAGTATACGACAGGACCTCAATCAGCCCCAGCATTTT. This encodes CASSIRQDLNQPQHF.

The DNA of the CDR3 is TGTGCCAGCAGCTCACGATACCCAGACAGGCAAGGTTTTTATGGCTACACCTTC. The encoded protein is CASSSRYPDRQGFYGYTF. The chain has TRBV5-6 and TRBJ1-2; a possible D gene is TRBD1 (6 bases). The V end lost 3 bases, the J end lost 5 bases, and 26 bases lay between the germline ends. Germline-derived CDR1 and CDR2 are SGHDT and YYEEEE. This CDR3 is built from 18 residues.

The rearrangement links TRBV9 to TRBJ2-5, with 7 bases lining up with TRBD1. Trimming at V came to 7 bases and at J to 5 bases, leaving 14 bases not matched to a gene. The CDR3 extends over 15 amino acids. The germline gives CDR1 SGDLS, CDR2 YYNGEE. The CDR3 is CASASWDSRGETQYF. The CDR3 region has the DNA TGTGCCAGCGCCTCTTGGGACAGCAGAGGCGAGACCCAGTACTTC.

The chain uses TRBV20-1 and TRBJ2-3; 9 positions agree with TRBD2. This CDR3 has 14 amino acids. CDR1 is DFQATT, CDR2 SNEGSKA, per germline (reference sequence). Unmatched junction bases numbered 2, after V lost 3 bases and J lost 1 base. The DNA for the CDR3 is TGCAGTGCTAGTCGACTAGCGGGCACAGATACGCAGTATTTT. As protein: CSASRLAGTDTQYF.

This CDR3 is CASSPRGNQPQHF. The CDR3 nucleotides are TGTGCCAGCAGCCCCCGGGGGAATCAGCCCCAGCATTTT. The chain uses TRBV3-1 (or the pseudogene TRBV3-2) and TRBJ1-5; D may be TRBD1 (5 bases). This CDR3 region has 13 residues. V gave up 4 bases and J gave up 4 bases, with 8 bases separating them. The germline CDR1 and CDR2 sequences are LGHDT and YNNKEL (reference sequence).

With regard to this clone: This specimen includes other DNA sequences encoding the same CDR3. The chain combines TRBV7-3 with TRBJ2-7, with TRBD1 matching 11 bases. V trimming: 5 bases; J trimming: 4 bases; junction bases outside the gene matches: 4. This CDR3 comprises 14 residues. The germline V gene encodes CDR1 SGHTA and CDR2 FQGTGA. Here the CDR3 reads CASSPGQGAYEQYF. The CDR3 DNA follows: TGTGCCAGCAGCCCCGGACAGGGGGCTTACGAGCAGTACTTC.

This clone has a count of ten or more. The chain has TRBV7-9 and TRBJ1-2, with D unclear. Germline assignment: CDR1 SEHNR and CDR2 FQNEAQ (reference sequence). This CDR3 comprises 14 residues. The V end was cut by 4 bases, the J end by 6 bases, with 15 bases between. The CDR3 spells CASSYHRETNGYTF. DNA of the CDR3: TGTGCCAGCAGCTATCACCGGGAGACAAATGGCTACACCTTC.

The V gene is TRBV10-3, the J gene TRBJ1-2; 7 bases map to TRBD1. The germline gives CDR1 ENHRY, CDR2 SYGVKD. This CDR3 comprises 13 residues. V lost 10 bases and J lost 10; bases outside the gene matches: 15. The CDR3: CATSLDREGVYTF. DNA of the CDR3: TGTGCCACCTCTCTCGACAGGGAAGGGGTCTACACCTTC.

CDR3 region: CASSRHAGGSTDTQYF. In nucleotides, the CDR3 is TGTGCCAGCAGCCGCCATGCGGGGGGAAGCACAGATACGCAGTATTTT. The chain is built from TRBV9 and TRBJ2-3; 8 bases are shared with TRBD2. V shed 4 bases and J 0 bases; nucleotides not matched to a gene: 7. Germline V lookup: CDR1 SGDLS, CDR2 YYNGEE. This CDR3 is 16 amino acids long. Combining the CDR3 with reference TRBV9 and TRBJ2-3 gives the whole variable domain DSGVTQTPKHLITATGQRVTLRCSPRSGDLSVYWYQQSLDQGLQFLIQYYNGEERAKGNILERFSAQQFPDLHSELNLSSLELGDSALYFCASSRHAGGSTDTQYFGPGTRLTVL.

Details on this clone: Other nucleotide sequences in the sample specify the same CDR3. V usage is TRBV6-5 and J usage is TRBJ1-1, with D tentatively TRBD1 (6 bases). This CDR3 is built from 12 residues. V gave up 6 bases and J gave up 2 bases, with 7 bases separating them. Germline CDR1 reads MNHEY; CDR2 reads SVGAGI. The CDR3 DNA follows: TGTGCCAGCAGCAGGGGTAACACTGAAGCTTTCTTT. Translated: CASSRGNTEAFF.

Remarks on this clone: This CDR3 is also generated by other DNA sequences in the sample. The CDR3 coding sequence is TGCGCCAGCAGGAGCTCTGGAAACACCATATATTTT. Protein: CASRSSGNTIYF. The chain joins TRBV5-1 to TRBJ1-3, with no clear D. Trimming removed 5 bases at V and 0 bases at J, with 3 bases between. CDR1 and CDR2 from the germline V gene are SGHRS and YFSETQ. CDR3 length equals 12 residues. Variable domain in full (rest from reference TRBV5-1 and TRBJ1-3): KAGVTQTPRYLIKTRGQQVTLSCSPISGHRSVSWYQQTPGQGLQFLFEYFSETQRNKGNFPGRFSGRQFSNSRSEMNVSTLELGDSALYLCASRSSGNTIYFGEGSWLTVV.

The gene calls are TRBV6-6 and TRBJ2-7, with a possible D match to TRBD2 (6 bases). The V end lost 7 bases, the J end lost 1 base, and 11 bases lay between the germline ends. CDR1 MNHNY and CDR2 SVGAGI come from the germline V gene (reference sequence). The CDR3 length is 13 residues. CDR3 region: CASTGDQSYEQYF. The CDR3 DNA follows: TGTGCCAGCACGGGAGACCAATCCTACGAGCAGTACTTC.

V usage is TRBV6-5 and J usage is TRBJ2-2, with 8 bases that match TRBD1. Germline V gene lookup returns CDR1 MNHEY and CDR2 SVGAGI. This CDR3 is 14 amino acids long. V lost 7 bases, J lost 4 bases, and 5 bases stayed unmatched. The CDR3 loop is CASNFGQGTGELFF. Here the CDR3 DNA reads TGTGCCAGCAACTTCGGACAGGGCACCGGGGAGCTGTTTTTT.

The CDR3 spells CASSGTGGSDQPQHF. The DNA for the CDR3 is TGTGCCAGCAGCGGAACAGGGGGCAGTGATCAGCCCCAGCATTTT. The chain uses TRBV5-8 and TRBJ1-5; 9 bases map to TRBD1. The CDR3 has 15 amino acids. Germline V gene sequence: CDR1 SGHTS, CDR2 YDEGEE. Trimming took 4 bases from V and 5 from J; bases not matched to a gene: 7.

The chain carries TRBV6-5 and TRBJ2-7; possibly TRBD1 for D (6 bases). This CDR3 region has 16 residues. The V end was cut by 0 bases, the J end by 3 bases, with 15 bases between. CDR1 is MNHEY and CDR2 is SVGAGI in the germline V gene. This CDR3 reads CASSYSGQSWYYEQYF. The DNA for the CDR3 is TGTGCCAGCAGTTACTCCGGACAGAGCTGGTACTACGAGCAGTACTTC.

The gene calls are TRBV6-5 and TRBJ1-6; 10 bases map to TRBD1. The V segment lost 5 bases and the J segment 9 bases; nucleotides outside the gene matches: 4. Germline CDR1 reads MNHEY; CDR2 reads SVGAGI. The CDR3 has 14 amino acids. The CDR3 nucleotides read TGTGCCAGCAGTCCCGGGACAGGGGTTTCACCCCTCCACTTT. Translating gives CASSPGTGVSPLHF.